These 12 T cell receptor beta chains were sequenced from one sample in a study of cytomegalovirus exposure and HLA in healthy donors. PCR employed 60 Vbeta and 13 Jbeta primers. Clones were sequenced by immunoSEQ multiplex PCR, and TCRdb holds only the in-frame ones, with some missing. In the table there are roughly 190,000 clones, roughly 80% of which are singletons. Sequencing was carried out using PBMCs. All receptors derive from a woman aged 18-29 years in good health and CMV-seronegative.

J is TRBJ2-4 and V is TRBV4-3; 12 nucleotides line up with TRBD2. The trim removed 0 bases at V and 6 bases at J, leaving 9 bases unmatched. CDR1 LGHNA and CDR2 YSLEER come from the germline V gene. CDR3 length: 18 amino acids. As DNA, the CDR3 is TGCGCCAGCAGCCAAGACTGGCCTAGCGGGGGGGTGGGAAACATTCAGTACTTC. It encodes CASSQDWPSGGVGNIQYF.

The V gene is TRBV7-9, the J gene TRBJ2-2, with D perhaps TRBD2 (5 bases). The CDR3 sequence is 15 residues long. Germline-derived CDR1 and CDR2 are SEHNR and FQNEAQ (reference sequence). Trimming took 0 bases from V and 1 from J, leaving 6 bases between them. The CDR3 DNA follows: TGTGCCAGCAGCTTAGCGGCGGGGAACACCGGGGAGCTGTTTTTT. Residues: CASSLAAGNTGELFF.

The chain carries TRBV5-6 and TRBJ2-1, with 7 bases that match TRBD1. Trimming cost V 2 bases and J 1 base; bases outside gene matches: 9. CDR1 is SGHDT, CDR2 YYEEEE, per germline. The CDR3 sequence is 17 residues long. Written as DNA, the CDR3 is TGTGCCAGCAGCTTTTCAGGGACAGCTCGTTCCTACAATGAGCAGTTCTTC. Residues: CASSFSGTARSYNEQFF.

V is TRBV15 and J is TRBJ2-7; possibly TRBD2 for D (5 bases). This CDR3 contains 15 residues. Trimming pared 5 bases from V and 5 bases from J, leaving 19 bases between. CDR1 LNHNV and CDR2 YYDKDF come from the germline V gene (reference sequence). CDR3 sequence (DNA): TGTGCCACCAGCCGGACCCTTAGCGCGGAGGACGAGCAGTACGTC. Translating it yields CATSRTLSAEDEQYV.

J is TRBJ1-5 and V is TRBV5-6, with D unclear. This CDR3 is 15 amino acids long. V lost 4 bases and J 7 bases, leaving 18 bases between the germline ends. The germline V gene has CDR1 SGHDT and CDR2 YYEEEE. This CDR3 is CASSGMGGLGQPQHF. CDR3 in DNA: TGTGCCAGCAGCGGGATGGGAGGGCTGGGCCAGCCCCAGCATTTT.

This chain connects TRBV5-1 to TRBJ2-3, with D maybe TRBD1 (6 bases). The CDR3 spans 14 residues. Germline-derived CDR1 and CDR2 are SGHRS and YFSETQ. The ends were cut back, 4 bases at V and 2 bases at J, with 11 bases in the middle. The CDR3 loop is CASSPGTHTDTQYF. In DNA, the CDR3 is TGCGCCAGCAGCCCAGGGACACACACAGATACGCAGTATTTT.

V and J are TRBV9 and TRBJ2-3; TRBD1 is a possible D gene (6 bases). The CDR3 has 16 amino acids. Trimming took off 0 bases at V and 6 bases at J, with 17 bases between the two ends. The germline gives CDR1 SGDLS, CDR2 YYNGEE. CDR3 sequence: CASSVEAGESLDTQYF. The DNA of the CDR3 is TGTGCCAGCAGCGTAGAGGCAGGGGAGAGTTTGGATACGCAGTATTTT.

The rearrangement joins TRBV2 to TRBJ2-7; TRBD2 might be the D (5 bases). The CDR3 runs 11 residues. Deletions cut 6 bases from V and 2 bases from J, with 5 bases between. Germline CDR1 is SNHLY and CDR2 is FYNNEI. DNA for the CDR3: TGTGCCAGCAGGGGAGCCTACGAGCAGTACTTC. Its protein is CASRGAYEQYF.

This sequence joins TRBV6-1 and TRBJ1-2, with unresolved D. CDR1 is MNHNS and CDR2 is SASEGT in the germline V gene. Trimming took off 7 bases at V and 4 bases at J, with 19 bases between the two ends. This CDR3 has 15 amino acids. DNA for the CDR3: TGTGCCAGCATTATATATTTTCGGGATAGCTATGGCTACACCTTC. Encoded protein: CASIIYFRDSYGYTF.

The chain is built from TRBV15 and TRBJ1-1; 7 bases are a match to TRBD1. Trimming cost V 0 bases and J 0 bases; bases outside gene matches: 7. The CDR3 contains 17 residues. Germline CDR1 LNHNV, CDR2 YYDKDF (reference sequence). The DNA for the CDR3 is TGTGCCACCAGCAGAGATGAATGGGGACAGTTGAACACTGAAGCTTTCTTT. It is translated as CATSRDEWGQLNTEAFF.

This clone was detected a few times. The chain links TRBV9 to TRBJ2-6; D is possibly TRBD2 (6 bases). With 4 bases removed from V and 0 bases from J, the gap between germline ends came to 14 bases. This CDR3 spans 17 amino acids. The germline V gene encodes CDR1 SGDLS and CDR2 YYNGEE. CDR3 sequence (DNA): TGTGCCAGCAGCACACGACAGACTAGCTCTGGGGCCAACGTCCTGACTTTC. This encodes CASSTRQTSSGANVLTF.

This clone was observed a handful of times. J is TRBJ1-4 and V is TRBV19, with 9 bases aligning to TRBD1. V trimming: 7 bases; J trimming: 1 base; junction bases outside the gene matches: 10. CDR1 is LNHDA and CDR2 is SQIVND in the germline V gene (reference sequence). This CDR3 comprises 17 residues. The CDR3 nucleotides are TGTGCCAGTACTCCCCCCGGACAGGGGAGAACTAATGAAAAACTGTTTTTT. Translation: CASTPPGQGRTNEKLFF.